A single sample is the source of the 26 T cell receptor beta chains below, sequenced in a study of blood T cell repertoires in COVID-19. Some clones are missing from TCRdb's copy, which holds only in-frame ones; the method was immunoSEQ multiplex PCR. The sample lists approximately 440,000 clones, about 90% seen once, with under 0.85% in the top ten. Sequencing was done on a sample of PBMCs or T cells enriched from blood (not recorded which). The source of these receptors is a woman aged 18-29 years who had recovered from COVID-19.

This clone appeared a single time. This chain uses TRBV27 with TRBJ1-6; no definite D call. Germline values: CDR1 MNHEY, CDR2 SMNVEV (reference sequence). This CDR3 is 13 amino acids long. Trimming took off 6 bases at V and 7 bases at J, with 10 bases between the two ends. The CDR3 spells CASRGGLNSPLHF. CDR3 DNA: TGTGCCAGCAGGGGAGGGCTCAATTCACCCCTCCACTTT.

The V gene is TRBV27, the J gene TRBJ2-6; TRBD2 is a possible D gene (6 bases). From germline, CDR1 is MNHEY and CDR2 SMNVEV (reference sequence). Trimming cost V 5 bases and J 0 bases, with 23 bases left between them. The CDR3 runs to 20 residues. In DNA form, the CDR3 reads TGTGCCAGCAGTGGGTTTCTGATCGAGGCGGGGTTCTCTGGGGCCAACGTCCTGACTTTC. It yields the protein CASSGFLIEAGFSGANVLTF.

V and J are TRBV6-5 and TRBJ1-6, with D possibly matching TRBD1 (6 bases). CDR1 MNHEY and CDR2 SVGAGI come from the germline V gene. The CDR3 consists of 14 residues. Between the trimmed V and J ends, which lost 6 bases and 11 bases, there was a span of 17 bases. The CDR3 DNA is TGTGCCAGCAGGAGGGGGGGAGGGGGGACACCCCTCCACTTT. This codes for CASRRGGGGTPLHF.

V and J are TRBV2 and TRBJ2-3; 14 bases are a match to TRBD2. The germline gives CDR1 SNHLY, CDR2 FYNNEI. Trimming removed 7 bases from V and 11 bases from J; junction bases left unmatched: 8. This CDR3 contains 14 residues. The CDR3 DNA reads TGTGCCAGCAAAACGGGACTAGCGGGGGAGGGGCAGTATTTT. Its translation: CASKTGLAGEGQYF.

V and J are TRBV4-2 and TRBJ1-2; 8 bases are a match to TRBD1. Germline V gives CDR1 LGHNA, CDR2 YNFKEQ. The CDR3 covers 14 residues. V shed 1 base, J shed 8 bases, and the junction held 6 bases outside the gene matches. The CDR3 spells CASSQGQGAGGYTF. DNA for the CDR3: TGTGCCAGCAGCCAAGGTCAGGGGGCGGGAGGCTACACCTTC.

V gene TRBV10-2 combines with J gene TRBJ2-7; possible D gene TRBD1, 6 bases. The CDR3 runs to 13 residues. Trimming shortened V by 6 bases and J by 7 bases, and 16 bases separated the two germline ends. CDR1 and CDR2 (germline): WSHSY, SAAADI. The CDR3 region has the DNA TGCGCCAGCAGACCGGGACACCCTAAGGAGCAGTACTTC. This sequence encodes CASRPGHPKEQYF.

The chain is built from TRBV5-1 and TRBJ1-4, with 7 positions matching TRBD1. Germline CDR1 and CDR2: SGHRS and YFSETQ. Trimming removed 4 bases from V and 6 bases from J; junction bases left unmatched: 6. The CDR3 is 14 residues long. The CDR3, as DNA: TGCGCCAGCAGCCGAGGGGGCGTGGATGAAAAACTGTTTTTT. Its translation: CASSRGGVDEKLFF.

The V gene is TRBV5-1, the J gene TRBJ2-3; D unresolved. The germline V gene has CDR1 SGHRS and CDR2 YFSETQ. Trimming pared 3 bases from V and 0 bases from J, leaving 17 bases between. The CDR3 loop spans 17 amino acids. CDR3 nucleotides: TGCGCCAGCAGCTCCTCTGGAATAGCCGCTAGCACAGATACGCAGTATTTT. It yields the protein CASSSSGIAASTDTQYF. Combining the CDR3 with reference TRBV5-1 and TRBJ2-3 gives the whole variable domain KAGVTQTPRYLIKTRGQQVTLSCSPISGHRSVSWYQQTPGQGLQFLFEYFSETQRNKGNFPGRFSGRQFSNSRSEMNVSTLELGDSALYLCASSSSGIAASTDTQYFGPGTRLTVL.

V is TRBV29-1 and J is TRBJ1-1; 7 bases line up with TRBD1. Looked up from germline, CDR1 is SQVTM and CDR2 is ANQGSEA. The CDR3 has 18 residues. V was clipped by 3 bases and J by 3 bases; unmatched bases: 19. CDR3 protein: CSVDDRRQGTSHDTEAFF. The CDR3 DNA reads TGCAGCGTTGATGATAGGAGACAGGGAACCAGTCATGACACTGAAGCTTTCTTT.

The gene calls are TRBV5-1 and TRBJ1-1; TRBD1 is a possible D gene (5 bases). The CDR3 contains 16 residues. Germline V gene lookup returns CDR1 SGHRS and CDR2 YFSETQ. The germline V and J ends were trimmed by 4 bases and 1 base, with 17 bases remaining between them. CDR3 loop: CASSLPLSGGNTEAFF. In DNA form, the CDR3 reads TGCGCCAGCAGCCTCCCACTGTCGGGGGGGAACACTGAAGCTTTCTTT.

This sequence joins TRBV30 and TRBJ1-2; 10 nucleotides agree with TRBD1. V dropped 1 base and J dropped 8; count of bases not matched to a gene: 4. Germline V gives CDR1 GTSNPN, CDR2 SVGIG (reference sequence). The CDR3 loop spans 13 amino acids. CDR3 residues: CAWSGQGAEGYTF. CDR3 bases: TGTGCCTGGAGTGGACAGGGGGCTGAAGGCTACACCTTC. The variable domain in full, completed from reference TRBV30 and TRBJ1-2, reads SQTIHQWPATLVQPVGSPLSLECTVEGTSNPNLYWYRQAAGRGLQLLFYSVGIGQISSEVPQNLSASRPQDRQFILSSKKLLLSDSGFYLCAWSGQGAEGYTFGSGTRLTVV.

The V gene is TRBV7-8, the J gene TRBJ2-7, with TRBD2 matching over 8 bases. CDR1 and CDR2 (germline): SGHVS, FQNEAQ. The CDR3 sequence is 18 residues long. The V segment lost 4 bases and the J segment 0 bases; nucleotides outside the gene matches: 14. The CDR3: CASSSLMLSGGYSYEQYF. For the CDR3, the DNA is TGTGCCAGCAGCTCCCTCATGTTGAGCGGGGGTTACTCCTACGAGCAGTACTTC.

V usage is TRBV5-6 and J usage is TRBJ1-3, with a weak D call TRBD1 (5 bases). CDR3 length: 16 amino acids. Trimming pared 2 bases from V and 1 base from J, leaving 13 bases between. CDR1 is SGHDT, CDR2 YYEEEE, per germline. CDR3 sequence (DNA): TGTGCCAGCAGCTTAGGAGGGGCGGCATCTGGAAACACCATATATTTT. Translating gives CASSLGGAASGNTIYF.

This sequence joins TRBV6-4 and TRBJ1-2; D possibly corresponds to TRBD1 (6 bases). Germline lookup yields CDR1 MRHNA and CDR2 SNTAGT. Between the trimmed V and J ends, which lost 2 bases and 1 base, there was a span of 11 bases. The CDR3 is made up of 15 amino acids. The CDR3 is CASSDRQENNYGYTF. The CDR3 nucleotides are TGTGCCAGCAGTGACCGACAGGAAAATAACTATGGCTACACCTTC.

This clone was found a few times. The gene calls are TRBV7-8 and TRBJ1-1, with D maybe TRBD1 (6 bases). V shed 2 bases and J shed 7 bases, with 17 bases lying between them. CDR1 is SGHVS and CDR2 is FQNEAQ in the germline V gene. CDR3 size: 15 residues. CDR3 amino acids: CASSLSGVQGGEAFF. The CDR3 nucleotides are TGTGCCAGCAGCTTAAGCGGGGTACAGGGCGGTGAAGCTTTCTTT.

This clone was seen more than once but under ten times. The V and J genes are TRBV9 and TRBJ1-3; D may be TRBD1 (5 bases). Per germline, CDR1 SGDLS and CDR2 YYNGEE. CDR3 length: 15 amino acids. Trimming took 4 bases from V and 0 from J, leaving 11 bases between them. DNA for the CDR3: TGTGCCAGCAGCCCCGGACATACCTCTGGAAACACCATATATTTT. This codes for CASSPGHTSGNTIYF.

The gene calls are TRBV12-5 and TRBJ1-3; 7 bases line up with TRBD1. The junction had 5 bases not matched to a gene; V was cut back by 6 bases and J by 0 bases. This CDR3 spans 15 amino acids. Germline CDR1 and CDR2: LGHNT and FRNRAP. The CDR3 DNA reads as TGTGCTAGTGGCCCGGGGACAGTCTCTGGAAACACCATATATTTT. Protein: CASGPGTVSGNTIYF.

V is TRBV19 and J is TRBJ1-1; 7 positions agree with TRBD1. Germline V gene data show CDR1 as LNHDA and CDR2 as SQIVND (reference sequence). The V gene end was trimmed by 2 bases and the J gene end by 1 base; junction bases not matched to a gene: 4. CDR3 length equals 15 residues. CDR3 nucleotides: TGTGCCAGTAGTATAATGGGGACAGCGAACACTGAAGCTTTCTTT. It is translated as CASSIMGTANTEAFF.

This chain links TRBV27 with TRBJ1-5; 7 bases match TRBD1. The germline V gene encodes CDR1 MNHEY and CDR2 SMNVEV (reference sequence). This CDR3 contains 20 residues. V shed 6 bases, J shed 0 bases, and the junction held 20 bases outside the gene matches. This chain's CDR3 is CASRVGHRGLLVPSNQPQHF. The CDR3 DNA follows: TGTGCCAGCAGAGTAGGACACAGGGGTCTCCTCGTACCTAGCAATCAGCCCCAGCATTTT.

The gene calls are TRBV30 and TRBJ1-5; D may be TRBD1 (5 bases). Per germline, CDR1 GTSNPN and CDR2 SVGIG (reference sequence). The ends were cut back, 3 bases at V and 5 bases at J, with 11 bases in the middle. The CDR3 consists of 13 residues. CDR3 sequence (DNA): TGTGCCTGGAGACGGAGGGGCGATCAGCCCCAGCATTTT. Translating gives CAWRRRGDQPQHF.

The CDR3 DNA sequence: TGTGCCTCCGGCGAGGACTATGGCTACACCTTC. Translation: CASGEDYGYTF. V is TRBV12-5 and J is TRBJ1-2; unclear D gene. Germline CDR1 and CDR2: LGHNT and FRNRAP. This CDR3 has 11 amino acids.

The chain joins TRBV28 to TRBJ2-5, with 9 bases that match TRBD1. Germline V gives CDR1 MDHEN, CDR2 SYDVKM. The CDR3 sequence is 14 residues long. The J segment lost 3 bases and the V segment lost 3 bases, leaving 2 bases of the junction unmatched. The CDR3 spells CASSLTGGKETQYF. CDR3 DNA sequence: TGTGCCAGCAGTTTGACAGGGGGGAAAGAGACCCAGTACTTC.

The chain employs TRBV11-2 and TRBJ2-7; D is ambiguous. The CDR3 consists of 14 residues. Germline V gene lookup returns CDR1 SGHAT and CDR2 FQNNGV. V shed 5 bases and J shed 2 bases, with 13 bases lying between them. The CDR3 loop reads CASSRALKAYEQYF. The CDR3, as DNA: TGTGCCAGCAGCCGCGCCTTAAAAGCCTACGAGCAGTACTTC. The variable domain in full, completed from reference TRBV11-2 and TRBJ2-7, reads EAGVAQSPRYKIIEKRQSVAFWCNPISGHATLYWYQQILGQGPKLLIQFQNNGVVDDSQLPKDRFSAERLKGVDSTLKIQPAKLEDSAVYLCASSRALKAYEQYFGPGTRLTVT.

The chain combines TRBV6-5 with TRBJ1-1; unclear D gene. Germline V gives CDR1 MNHEY, CDR2 SVGAGI. This CDR3 has 13 residues. Trimming took off 7 bases at V and 3 bases at J, with 12 bases between the two ends. This CDR3 is CASTMLRDTEAFF. CDR3 nucleotides: TGTGCCAGCACGATGTTGAGGGACACTGAAGCTTTCTTT.

The chain couples TRBV19 to TRBJ1-5; 7 bases are a match to TRBD1. With 5 bases clipped from V and 7 bases from J, the junction kept 8 bases outside the gene matches. CDR1 is LNHDA and CDR2 is SQIVND in the germline V gene (reference sequence). The CDR3 spans 14 residues. CDR3 coding DNA: TGTGCCAGTAGTGCCGTAACAGGGGAACAGCCCCAGCATTTT. Translating it yields CASSAVTGEQPQHF.

V gene TRBV12-3 or TRBV12-4 combines with J gene TRBJ1-1; D possibly corresponds to TRBD1 (5 bases). CDR3 size: 12 residues. V was cut by 3 bases and J by 10 bases, with 12 bases left in between. CDR3 bases: TGTGCCAGCAGTTTGACAGCCTCTGGAGCTTTCTTT. Translated, it gives CASSLTASGAFF.